This T cell receptor beta chain was retrieved from a study of naive CD8 T cells in extremely preterm neonates. General study points: Preterm infants showed shorter CDR3s, fewer N additions and less trimming than older groups.

TCRdb's copy holds only in-frame clones and misses some; the assay was immunoSEQ multiplex PCR. The table has more than 20,000 clones, about 91% seen once; the top ten hold 0.8% to 0.95%. The CDR3 extends over 14 amino acids. Germline loops: CDR1 MNHNS, CDR2 SASEGT. V lost 3 bases and J lost 4; bases outside the gene matches: 4. Preterm samples came from extremely preterm deliveries at about 21-28 weeks. Pregnancies with fetal demise, active maternal HSV infection or known maternal HIV were excluded. Sorting kept Annexin V-negative CD3+CD8+CD45RA+CCR7+ naive T cells. As regards this clone: Its antigen is undetermined.

The sequencing input was naive CD8+ T cells from cord blood. This sequence was found in a boy who was born preterm. The chain couples TRBV6-1 to TRBJ2-3, with 7 bases fitting TRBD1. The DNA of the CDR3 is TGTGCCAGCAGTGACCTCGACAGGGCAGATACGCAGTATTTT. Amino acids: CASSDLDRADTQYF.